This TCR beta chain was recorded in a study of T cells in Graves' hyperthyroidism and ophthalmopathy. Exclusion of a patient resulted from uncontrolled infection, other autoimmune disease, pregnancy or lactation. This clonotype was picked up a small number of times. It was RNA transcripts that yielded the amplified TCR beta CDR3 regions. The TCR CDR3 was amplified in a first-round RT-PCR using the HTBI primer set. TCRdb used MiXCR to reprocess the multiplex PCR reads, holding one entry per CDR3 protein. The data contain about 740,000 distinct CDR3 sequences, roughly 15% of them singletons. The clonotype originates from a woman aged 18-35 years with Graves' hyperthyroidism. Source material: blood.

The CDR3 DNA is TGCAGTGCTACTGCACTAGCGGGTTTCACCGGGGAGCTGTTTTTT. Protein product: CSATALAGFTGELFF. The chain carries TRBV20-1 and TRBJ2-2; 9 nucleotides agree with TRBD2. V dropped 4 bases and J dropped 4; count of bases not matched to a gene: 7. Germline CDR1 reads DFQATT; CDR2 reads SNEGSKA (reference sequence). The CDR3 is 15 amino acids.